Reported below is one T cell receptor (beta chain). The antigen remains undetermined. All of the donors resided in Nashville, Tennessee, and each was a Caucasian adult. This sample is drawn from a study of shared clonotypes between healthy human individuals. Germline V gene sequence: CDR1 MDHEN, CDR2 SYDVKM. The CDR3 covers 12 residues. With 7 bases removed from V and 4 bases from J, the gap between germline ends came to 11 bases. Spread over ten immunoSEQ deep assay plates, unsorted PBMC DNA underwent sequencing. Here immunoSEQ multiplex PCR was the method, and the copy in TCRdb shows in-frame clones only, minus some. The table lists about 92,000 clones, approximately 51% of them singletons, with roughly 15% in the top ten. Study-wide results and limits: What limited the represented genetic and exposure-history diversity was the small number of donors. Apart from blood, nothing was sampled; tissue repertoires likely differ.

J is TRBJ2-7 and V is TRBV28; no reliable D call. This TCR was recovered from a woman between 40 and 55 years old in good health. Some clones in this sample may be carry-over from other donors' samples. Sequenced input: PBMCs. CDR3: CASTSQLYEQYF. The CDR3 DNA reads as TGTGCCAGCACCTCCCAGCTATACGAGCAGTACTTC.